This T cell receptor (beta chain) appears in the sequencing data of a study of cytomegalovirus exposure and HLA in healthy donors. Study-wide results and caveats: In a later analysis, specific HLA alleles were associated with under 20,000 TCR beta sequences at a 0.05 false discovery rate. Upon later analysis, TCR association rates were observed to vary by HLA locus, being highest for DRB1 and lowest for HLA-C. The later analysis indicated that the majority of CMV-associated TCR beta chains appeared HLA-restricted.

With regard to this clone: As yet, its antigen is unknown.

Germline CDR1 is MDHEN and CDR2 is SYDVKM. This CDR3 region has 17 residues. Trimming took 2 bases from V and 0 from J, leaving 14 bases between them. The PCR was carried out with 60 Vbeta primers and 13 Jbeta primers. The assay was immunoSEQ multiplex PCR, and TCRdb's table has in-frame clones only and misses some. The table shows under 200,000 clones, with 60% to 85% occurring only once. Those who donated were healthy bone marrow donors. This receptor was obtained from a man in his fifties in good health and CMV-seropositive. This sequence joins TRBV28 and TRBJ2-4; possibly TRBD1 for D (5 bases). The sequenced sample consisted of PBMCs. Here the CDR3 reads CASSLGASSLAKNIQYF. In DNA, the CDR3 is TGTGCCAGCAGTTTAGGGGCCAGCTCACTAGCCAAAAACATTCAGTACTTC.